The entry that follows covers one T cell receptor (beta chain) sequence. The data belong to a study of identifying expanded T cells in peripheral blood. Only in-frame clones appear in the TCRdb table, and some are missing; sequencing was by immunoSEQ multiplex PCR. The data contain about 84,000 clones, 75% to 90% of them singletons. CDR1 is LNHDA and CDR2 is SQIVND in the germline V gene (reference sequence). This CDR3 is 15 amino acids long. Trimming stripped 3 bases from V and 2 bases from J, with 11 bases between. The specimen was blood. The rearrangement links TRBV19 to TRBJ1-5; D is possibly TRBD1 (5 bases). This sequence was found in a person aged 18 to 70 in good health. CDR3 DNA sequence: TGTGCCAGTAGTATCTTCACGACAGGCAATCAGCCCCAGCATTTT. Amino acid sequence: CASSIFTTGNQPQHF.